This T cell receptor beta chain was recorded in a study of blood T cell repertoires in COVID-19. In the study overall: The origin of the acute and convalescent COVID-19 samples was the United States, Italy and Spain. The cDNA or gDNA used as material had been derived from T cells, B-cell-depleted T cells, or PBMCs.

Germline V gene sequence: CDR1 ENHRY, CDR2 SYGVKD. Trimming took 8 bases from V and 5 from J, leaving 12 bases between them. The CDR3 extends over 12 amino acids. In the authors' methods: Counts of nucleated cells, estimated from reference gene primer amplification, were obtained. Repertoires were generated with immunoSEQ multiplex PCR, while TCRdb's copy carries only in-frame clones and drops some. Clone size and the V and J calls come from that table; the DNA yielded D and trimming. The sample carries about 160,000 clones, more than 85% recorded once. The chain joins TRBV10-3 to TRBJ1-2; D may be TRBD1 (6 bases). This TCR came from a man over 45 with acute or convalescent COVID-19. Sample: peripheral blood. The CDR3 spells CAIGVRGYGYTF. The CDR3 DNA follows: TGTGCCATCGGCGTCAGGGGATATGGCTACACCTTC.